These T cell receptor beta chains were read from a single sample in a study of T cell repertoires in cytomegalovirus infection. One entry per CDR3 protein, called by TCRdb with MiXCR from the reads. The repertoire includes a few hundred thousand distinct CDR3 sequences, around 27% of them detected once, and around 14% sits in the top ten. The source material was PBMCs. Receptors originate from a human donor in good health (CMV status not recorded). Some clones in this sample may be carry-over from other donors' samples. Each CDR3 is given with its conserved first and last residue. D genes are given only for firm matches. Size values are once, few and many counts, or a class for expanded clones, and some rows have none.

j_call | v_call | d_call | clone_size | cdr3_nt | cdr3_aa
TRBJ2-7 | TRBV29-1 | TRBD2 | few | TGCAGCGTTGGCCCCCCGCGGGAGCTCTTCTACGAGCAGTACTTC | CSVGPPRELFYEQYF
TRBJ1-4 | TRBV12-3/TRBV12-4 | TRBD1 | - | TGTGCCAGCAGTTGGACAGGAGTAAATGAAAAACTGTTTTTT | CASSWTGVNEKLFF
TRBJ2-1 | TRBV9 | TRBD2 | - | TGTGCCAGCAGCGGACTAGCGGGACAGAATGAGCAGTTCTTC | CASSGLAGQNEQFF
TRBJ2-7 | TRBV5-4 | TRBD1 | few | TGTGCCAGCAGCGACCCCGGGACAGGGAGCCAAAGATCCTACGAGCAGTACTTC | CASSDPGTGSQRSYEQYF
TRBJ1-2 | TRBV24-1 | - | few | TGTGCCACCAGTGATGACAGCTCCTATGGCTACACCTTC | CATSDDSSYGYTF
TRBJ1-4 | TRBV19 | - | - | TGTGCCAGTACCTCCATTTTAACCAGAGAAAAACTGTTTTTT | CASTSILTREKLFF
TRBJ1-2 | TRBV5-4 | - | few | TGTGCCAGCAGCTTGGTCGGGACGGGCTATGGCTACACCTTC | CASSLVGTGYGYTF
TRBJ2-3 | TRBV7-9 | - | few | TGTGCCAGCAGCGTGACTAGTAAAGGCACAGATACGCAGTATTTT | CASSVTSKGTDTQYF
TRBJ2-2 | TRBV4-1 | - | - | TGCGCCAGCAGCCAAGGGTGGGGCGGCCCGAACACCGGGGAGCTGTTTTTT | CASSQGWGGPNTGELFF
TRBJ2-1 | TRBV12-3/TRBV12-4 | - | - | TGTGCCAGCGGAACCAATGAGCAGTTCTTC | CASGTNEQFF
TRBJ2-1 | TRBV7-8 | - | many | TGTGCCAGCAGACAGGACGCCCAAGTTATCTACAATGAGCAGTTCTTC | CASRQDAQVIYNEQFF
TRBJ1-5 | TRBV7-9 | - | - | TGTGCCAGCAGCTTTTATGTGGGAAATCAGCCCCAGCATTTT | CASSFYVGNQPQHF
TRBJ2-1 | TRBV4-1 | TRBD2 | - | TGCGCCAGCAGCCAAGATTGGCGTCTAGCGGGTGGTGAGCAGTTCTTC | CASSQDWRLAGGEQFF
TRBJ1-2 | TRBV7-2 | - | few | TGTGCCAGCAGCTTAGATGGCGGGGGTTATGGCTACACCTTC | CASSLDGGGYGYTF
TRBJ2-1 | TRBV7-9 | TRBD2 | few | TGTGCCAGCAGCTTAGAAGGACTAGACCGTTACAATGAGCAGTTCTTC | CASSLEGLDRYNEQFF
TRBJ2-5 | TRBV9 | TRBD2 | few | TGTGCCAGCAGCGGGGGGACTAGCGGGACTGAGACCCAGTACTTC | CASSGGTSGTETQYF
TRBJ1-1 | TRBV11-2 | - | few | TGTGCCAGCAGCCTACATGGACAAATGAACACTGAAGCTTTCTTT | CASSLHGQMNTEAFF
TRBJ1-5 | TRBV7-2 | - | many | TGTGCCAGCAGCTTAGAAGGGTACCATAGCAATCAGCCCCAGCATTTT | CASSLEGYHSNQPQHF
TRBJ1-3 | TRBV6-5 | TRBD1 | - | TGTGCCAGCAGTTATTCCGGGACAGGACCTGGAAACACCATATATTTT | CASSYSGTGPGNTIYF
TRBJ2-5 | TRBV6-2/TRBV6-3 | TRBD1 | - | TGTGCCAGCAGTTACCGATGGACAGGGTCGGGAGAGACCCAGTACTTC | CASSYRWTGSGETQYF
TRBJ2-5 | TRBV29-1 | - | - | TGCAGCGTTCGGTCGGTGCGACGGCGGGAGACCCAGTACTTC | CSVRSVRRRETQYF
TRBJ1-4 | TRBV6-2/TRBV6-3 | - | few | TGTGCCAGCAGTTTCCAGCAGAGCTCTAATGAAAAACTGTTTTTT | CASSFQQSSNEKLFF
TRBJ1-5 | TRBV28 | - | - | TGTGCCAGCAGTGGGCTTTTCAATCAGCCCCAGCATTTT | CASSGLFNQPQHF
TRBJ1-1 | TRBV7-2 | TRBD1 | - | TGTGCCAGCAGCGTAACAGGGGGCGAGGTCACTGAAGCTTTCTTT | CASSVTGGEVTEAFF
TRBJ1-4 | TRBV7-9 | TRBD1 | many | TGTGCCAGCAGCTTATCCCCACGACAGGGGCCGCGACCTTCGGATGAAAAACTGTTTTTT | CASSLSPRQGPRPSDEKLFF
TRBJ1-6 | TRBV20-1 | TRBD1 | few | TGCAGTGCTAAAGGGGGCCAGGGGATCTATAATTCACCCCTCCACTTT | CSAKGGQGIYNSPLHF
TRBJ2-1 | TRBV19 | - | few | TGTGCCAGTAGTTCTTCCAGGGGTAGCAATGAGCAGTTCTTC | CASSSSRGSNEQFF
TRBJ2-3 | TRBV28 | TRBD2 | - | TGTGCCAGCAGTCCGACTAGCGGGAGGGCTGTAGATACGCAGTATTTT | CASSPTSGRAVDTQYF
TRBJ2-1 | TRBV10-2 | TRBD2 | few | TGCGCCAGCCGACTAGCGGGAGGCCTTATGGGCGAGCAGTTCTTC | CASRLAGGLMGEQFF